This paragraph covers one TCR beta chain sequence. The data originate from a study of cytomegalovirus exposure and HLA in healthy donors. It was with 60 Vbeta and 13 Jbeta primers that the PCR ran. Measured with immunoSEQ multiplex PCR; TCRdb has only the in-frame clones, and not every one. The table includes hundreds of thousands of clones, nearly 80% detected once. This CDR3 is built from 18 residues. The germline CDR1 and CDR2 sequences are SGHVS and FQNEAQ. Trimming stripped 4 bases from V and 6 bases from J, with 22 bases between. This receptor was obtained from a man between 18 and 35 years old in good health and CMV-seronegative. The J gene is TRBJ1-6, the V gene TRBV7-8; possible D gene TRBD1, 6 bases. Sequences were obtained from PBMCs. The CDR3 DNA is TGTGCCAGCAGCTCGGAAAACTGGACAGTGATGGGTAATTCACCCCTCCACTTT. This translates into CASSSENWTVMGNSPLHF.